This T cell receptor beta chain stems from a study of T cell responses to AZD1222 COVID-19 vaccine. The CDR3 runs to 13 residues. V shed 4 bases and J shed 2 bases, with 9 bases lying between them. CDR1 SGHRS and CDR2 YFSETQ come from the germline V gene. Measured with immunoSEQ multiplex PCR; TCRdb has only the in-frame clones, and not every one. The sample lists 130,000 or so clones, approximately 94% occurring once. The TCR comes from an adult in good health. The V and J genes are TRBV5-1 and TRBJ1-2, with D tentatively TRBD1 (6 bases). The specimen was peripheral blood, collected on day 0 of AZD1222 vaccination. CDR3 sequence reads: CASSATGNYGYTF. CDR3 bases: TGCGCCAGCAGCGCCACAGGGAACTATGGCTACACCTTC.